This T cell receptor beta chain came from a study of OX40 agonist ivuxolimab in advanced cancers. Study details: Age averaged 60 years (range about 20 to 80), and just over 80% were male.

The table came from immunoSEQ multiplex PCR; TCRdb's copy has only in-frame clones and leaves some out. The sample lists about 35,000 clones, around 74% seen once, with under 20% in the top ten. Trimming at V came to 6 bases and at J to 0 bases, leaving 11 bases not matched to a gene. The CDR3 contains 17 residues. CDR1 is MNHEY and CDR2 is SMNVEV in the germline V gene (reference sequence). The sequenced sample was CD4+ or CD8+ T cells sorted from blood, obtained in a trial of the OX40 agonist ivuxolimab. V is TRBV27 and J is TRBJ1-1; 9 nucleotides agree with TRBD1. The sequence derives from an adult with an advanced solid tumor such as melanoma, head and neck, liver or kidney cancer. Here the CDR3 reads CASSSPGTGTMNTEAFF. CDR3 bases: TGTGCCAGCAGCTCCCCTGGGACAGGGACGATGAACACTGAAGCTTTCTTT.